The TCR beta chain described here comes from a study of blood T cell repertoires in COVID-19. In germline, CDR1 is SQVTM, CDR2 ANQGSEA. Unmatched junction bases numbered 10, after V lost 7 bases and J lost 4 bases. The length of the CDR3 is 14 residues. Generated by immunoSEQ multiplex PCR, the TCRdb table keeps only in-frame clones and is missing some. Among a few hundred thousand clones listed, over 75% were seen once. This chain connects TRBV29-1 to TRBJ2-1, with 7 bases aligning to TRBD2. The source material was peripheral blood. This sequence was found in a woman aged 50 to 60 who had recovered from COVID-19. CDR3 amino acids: CSGRGAGRYNEQFF. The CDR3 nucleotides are TGCAGCGGAAGGGGAGCGGGACGTTACAATGAGCAGTTCTTC.